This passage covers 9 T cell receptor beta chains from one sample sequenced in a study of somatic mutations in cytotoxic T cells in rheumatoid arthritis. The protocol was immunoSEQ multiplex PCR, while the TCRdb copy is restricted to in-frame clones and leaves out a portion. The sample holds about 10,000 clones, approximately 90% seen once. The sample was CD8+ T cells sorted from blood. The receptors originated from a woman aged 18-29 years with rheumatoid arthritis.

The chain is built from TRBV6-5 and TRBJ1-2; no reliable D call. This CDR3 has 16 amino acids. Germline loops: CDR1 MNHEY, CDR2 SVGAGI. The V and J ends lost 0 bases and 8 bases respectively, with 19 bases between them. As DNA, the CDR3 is TGTGCCAGCAGTTACTCAGAATCTATAACGGGGAGCGGCTACACCTTC. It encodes CASSYSESITGSGYTF.

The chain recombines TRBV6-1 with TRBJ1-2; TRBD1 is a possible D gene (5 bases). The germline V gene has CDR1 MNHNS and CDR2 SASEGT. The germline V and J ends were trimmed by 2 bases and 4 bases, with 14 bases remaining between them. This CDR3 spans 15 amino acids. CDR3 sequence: CASSELTEEPYGYTF. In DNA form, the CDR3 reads TGTGCCAGCAGTGAACTGACAGAAGAACCCTATGGCTACACCTTC.

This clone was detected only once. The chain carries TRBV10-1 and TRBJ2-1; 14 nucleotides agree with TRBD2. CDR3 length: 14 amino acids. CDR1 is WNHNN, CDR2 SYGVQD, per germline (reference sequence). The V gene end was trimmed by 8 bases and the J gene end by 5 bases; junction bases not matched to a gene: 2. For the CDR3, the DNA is TGCGCCAGCCCGACTAGCGGGGGGGACAATGAGCAGTTCTTC. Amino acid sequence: CASPTSGGDNEQFF.

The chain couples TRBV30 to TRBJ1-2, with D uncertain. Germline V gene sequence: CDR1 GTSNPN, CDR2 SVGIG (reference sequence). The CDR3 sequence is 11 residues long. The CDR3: CGGMAGHGYTF. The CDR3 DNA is TGTGGTGGAATGGCGGGTCATGGCTACACCTTC.

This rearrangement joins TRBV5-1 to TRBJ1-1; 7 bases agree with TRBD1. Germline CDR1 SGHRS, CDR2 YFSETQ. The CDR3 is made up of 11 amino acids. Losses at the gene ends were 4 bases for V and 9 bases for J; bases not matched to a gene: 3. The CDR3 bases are TGCGCCAGCAGCGGGGACAGACAAGCTTTCTTT. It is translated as CASSGDRQAFF.

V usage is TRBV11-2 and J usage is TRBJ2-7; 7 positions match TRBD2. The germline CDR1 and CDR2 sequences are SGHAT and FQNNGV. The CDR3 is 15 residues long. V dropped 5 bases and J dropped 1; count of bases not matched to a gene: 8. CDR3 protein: CASSPAGRESYEQYF. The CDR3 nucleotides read TGTGCCAGCAGCCCCGCGGGGCGGGAGTCCTACGAGCAGTACTTC.

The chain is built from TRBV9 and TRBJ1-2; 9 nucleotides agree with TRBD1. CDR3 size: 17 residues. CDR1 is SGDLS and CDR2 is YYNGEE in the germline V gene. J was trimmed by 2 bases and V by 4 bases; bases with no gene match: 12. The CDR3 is CASSFNSGTGRNYGYTF. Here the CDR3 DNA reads TGTGCCAGCAGCTTCAACTCCGGGACAGGGAGAAACTATGGCTACACCTTC.

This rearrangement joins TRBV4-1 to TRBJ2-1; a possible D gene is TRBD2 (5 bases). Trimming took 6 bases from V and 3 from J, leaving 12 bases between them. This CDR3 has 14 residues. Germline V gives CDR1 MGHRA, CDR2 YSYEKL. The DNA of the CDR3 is TGCGCCAGCAGTTTGAGGGCCGACTACAATGAGCAGTTCTTC. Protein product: CASSLRADYNEQFF.

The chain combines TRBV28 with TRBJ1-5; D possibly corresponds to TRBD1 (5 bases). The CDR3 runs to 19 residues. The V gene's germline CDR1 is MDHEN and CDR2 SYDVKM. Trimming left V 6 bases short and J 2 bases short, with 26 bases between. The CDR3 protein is CASSLRRDGGGRGNQPQHF. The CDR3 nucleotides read TGTGCCAGCAGCCTTCGACGTGACGGCGGGGGAAGGGGCAATCAGCCCCAGCATTTT.